The source of this T cell receptor (beta chain) is a study of T cells in Graves' hyperthyroidism and ophthalmopathy. Diagnoses were made from clinical symptoms, serum measures (thyroxine and TRAb), thyroid ultrasound and orbital computed tomography. CDR1 and CDR2 from the germline V gene are MDHEN and SYDVKM. V lost 7 bases and J lost 5; bases outside the gene matches: 10. This CDR3 has 15 amino acids. A few counts support this clonotype. Antigen specificity is unknown. Study results and limitations: Also found in blood were most expanded thyroid clonotypes above 0.001. Stable hyperthyroidism was separated from ophthalmopathy by a model based on 13 V-J features.

Amplified TCR beta CDR3 regions derived from RNA transcripts. The TCR CDR3 first-round RT-PCR relied on the HTBI primer set. TCRdb independently ran MiXCR on the multiplex PCR reads; one entry per CDR3 protein. Among hundreds of thousands of distinct CDR3 sequences listed, roughly 15% were seen once. The sequenced material came from blood. The rearrangement joins TRBV28 to TRBJ2-1; 8 bases line up with TRBD2. This TCR was sampled from a woman between 50 and 59 years old with Graves' ophthalmopathy. As DNA, the CDR3 is TGTGCCAGCACCCCCTCAGCGGGAGACCACAATGAGCAGTTCTTC. Translation: CASTPSAGDHNEQFF.